The TCR beta chain under discussion was sequenced for a study of identical twins. The V end was cut by 5 bases, the J end by 0 bases, with 14 bases between. CDR3 length: 16 residues. TCRdb ran MiXCR on the 5' RACE reads and lists one entry per CDR3 protein. The repertoire holds a few hundred thousand distinct CDR3 sequences, with around 18% as singletons. The gene calls are TRBV12-3 or TRBV12-4 and TRBJ1-5; D may be TRBD1 (6 bases). Sequences were obtained from naive T cells sorted from blood. The receptor's source is a man aged 50 to 59 in good health. DNA for the CDR3: TGTGCCAGCAGTGCGACAGGTTCCTATAGCAATCAGCCCCAGCATTTT. It specifies CASSATGSYSNQPQHF.